This record covers a single T cell receptor (beta chain). Some clones are missing from TCRdb's copy, which holds only in-frame ones; the method was immunoSEQ multiplex PCR. The data show 350,000 to 500,000 clones, 88% seen once. The data belong to a study of blood T cell repertoires in COVID-19. The germline V and J ends were trimmed by 6 bases and 4 bases, with 7 bases remaining between them. CDR3 length: 12 amino acids. The V gene's germline CDR1 is LGHDT and CDR2 YNNKEL (reference sequence). The V gene is TRBV3-1 (or the pseudogene TRBV3-2), the J gene TRBJ1-3; D is perhaps TRBD1 (5 bases). This receptor was identified in a woman aged 18-29 years who had been exposed to COVID-19. What was sequenced was PBMCs or T cells enriched from blood (not recorded which). Written as DNA, the CDR3 is TGTGCCAGCAGTCGACAGGGAAACACCATATATTTT. It is translated as CASSRQGNTIYF.